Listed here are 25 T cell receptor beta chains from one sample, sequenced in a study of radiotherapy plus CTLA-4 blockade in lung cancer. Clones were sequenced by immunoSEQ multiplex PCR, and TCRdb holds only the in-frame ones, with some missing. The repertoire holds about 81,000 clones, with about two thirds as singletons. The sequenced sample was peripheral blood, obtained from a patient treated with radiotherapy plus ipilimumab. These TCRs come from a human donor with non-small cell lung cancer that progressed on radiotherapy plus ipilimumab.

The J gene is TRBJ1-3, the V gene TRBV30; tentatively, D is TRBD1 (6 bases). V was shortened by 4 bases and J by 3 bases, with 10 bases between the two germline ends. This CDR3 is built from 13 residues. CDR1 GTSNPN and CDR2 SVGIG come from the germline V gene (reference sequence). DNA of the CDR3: TGTGCCTGGACCGTAGGGGGTGGAAACACCATATATTTT. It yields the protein CAWTVGGGNTIYF.

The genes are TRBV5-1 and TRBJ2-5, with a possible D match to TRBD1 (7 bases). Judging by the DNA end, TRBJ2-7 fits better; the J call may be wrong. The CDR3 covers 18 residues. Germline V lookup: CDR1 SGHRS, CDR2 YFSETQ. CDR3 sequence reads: CASSPTKINRGGQNEQYF. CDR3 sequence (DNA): TGCGCCAGCAGCCCGACGAAAATAAACAGGGGAGGACAAAACGAGCAGTACTTC.

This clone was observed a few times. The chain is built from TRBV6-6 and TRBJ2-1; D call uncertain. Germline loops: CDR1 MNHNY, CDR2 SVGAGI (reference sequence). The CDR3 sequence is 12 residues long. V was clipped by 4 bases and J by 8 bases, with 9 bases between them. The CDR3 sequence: CASSSSRDEQFF. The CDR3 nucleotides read TGTGCCAGCAGTTCATCCCGGGATGAGCAGTTCTTC.

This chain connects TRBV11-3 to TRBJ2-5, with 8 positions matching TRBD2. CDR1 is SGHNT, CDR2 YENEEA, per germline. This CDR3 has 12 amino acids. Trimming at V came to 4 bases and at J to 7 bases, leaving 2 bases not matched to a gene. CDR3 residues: CASSSREGTQYF. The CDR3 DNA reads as TGTGCCAGCAGCTCCCGGGAGGGGACCCAGTACTTC.

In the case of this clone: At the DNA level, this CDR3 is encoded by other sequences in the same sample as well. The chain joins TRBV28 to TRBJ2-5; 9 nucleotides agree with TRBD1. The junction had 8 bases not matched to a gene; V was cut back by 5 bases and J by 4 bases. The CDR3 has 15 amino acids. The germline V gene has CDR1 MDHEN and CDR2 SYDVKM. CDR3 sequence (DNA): TGTGCCAGCAGTCCCCCGGGACAGGGTCGAGAGACCCAGTACTTC. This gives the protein CASSPPGQGRETQYF.

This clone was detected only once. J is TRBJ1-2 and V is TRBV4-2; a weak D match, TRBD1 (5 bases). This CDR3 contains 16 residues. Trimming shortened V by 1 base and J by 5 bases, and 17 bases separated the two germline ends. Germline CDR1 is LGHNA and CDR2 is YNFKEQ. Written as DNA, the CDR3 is TGTGCCAGCAGCCAAGGGGCCTCCGGGACGGAGTATGGCTACACCTTC. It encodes CASSQGASGTEYGYTF.

The CDR3 DNA reads TGTGCCAGCAGCTTATGGCGTGATACGCAGTATTTT. This codes for CASSLWRDTQYF. V usage is TRBV7-6 and J usage is TRBJ2-3; D gene ambiguous. Germline V CDR1 and CDR2: SGHVS, FNYEAQ. Trimming pared 2 bases from V and 6 bases from J, leaving 6 bases between. This CDR3 has 12 amino acids.

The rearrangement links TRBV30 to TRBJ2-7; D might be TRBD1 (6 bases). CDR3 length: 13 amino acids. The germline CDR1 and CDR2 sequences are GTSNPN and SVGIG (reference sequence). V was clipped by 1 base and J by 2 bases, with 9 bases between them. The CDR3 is CAWSENRAYEQYF. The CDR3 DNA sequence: TGTGCCTGGAGTGAAAACAGGGCCTACGAGCAGTACTTC.

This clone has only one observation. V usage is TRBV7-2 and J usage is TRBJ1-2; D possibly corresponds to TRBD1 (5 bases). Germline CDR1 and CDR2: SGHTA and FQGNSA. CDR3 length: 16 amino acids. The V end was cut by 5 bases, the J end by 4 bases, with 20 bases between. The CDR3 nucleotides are TGTGCCAGCAGCCCAACGGGGCCAACGCCGGTCTATGGCTACACCTTC. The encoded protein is CASSPTGPTPVYGYTF.

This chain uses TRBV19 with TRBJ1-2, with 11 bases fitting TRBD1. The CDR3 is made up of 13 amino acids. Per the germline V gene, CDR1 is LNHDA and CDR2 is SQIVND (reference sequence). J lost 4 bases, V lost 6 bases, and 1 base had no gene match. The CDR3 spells CASSGQGAYGYTF. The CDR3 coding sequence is TGTGCCAGTAGCGGACAGGGGGCCTATGGCTACACCTTC. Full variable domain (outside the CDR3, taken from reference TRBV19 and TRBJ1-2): DGGITQSPKYLFRKEGQNVTLSCEQNLNHDAMYWYRQDPGQGLRLIYYSQIVNDFQKGDIAEGYSVSREKKESFPLTVTSAQKNPTAFYLCASSGQGAYGYTFGSGTRLTVV.

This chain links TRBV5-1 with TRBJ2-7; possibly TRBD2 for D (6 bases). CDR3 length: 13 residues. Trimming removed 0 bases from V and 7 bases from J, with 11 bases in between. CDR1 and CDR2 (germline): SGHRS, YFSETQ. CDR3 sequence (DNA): TGCGCCAGCAGCTTGGTCGCGGGACGGGAGCAGTACTTC. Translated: CASSLVAGREQYF. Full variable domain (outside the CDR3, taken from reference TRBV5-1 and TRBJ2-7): KAGVTQTPRYLIKTRGQQVTLSCSPISGHRSVSWYQQTPGQGLQFLFEYFSETQRNKGNFPGRFSGRQFSNSRSEMNVSTLELGDSALYLCASSLVAGREQYFGPGTRLTVT.

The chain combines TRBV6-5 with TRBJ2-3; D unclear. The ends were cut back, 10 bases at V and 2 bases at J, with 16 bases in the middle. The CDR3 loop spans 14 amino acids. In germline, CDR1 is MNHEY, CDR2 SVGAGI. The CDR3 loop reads CATTKGSVTDTQYF. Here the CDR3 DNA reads TGTGCCACCACGAAGGGCTCCGTCACAGATACGCAGTATTTT.

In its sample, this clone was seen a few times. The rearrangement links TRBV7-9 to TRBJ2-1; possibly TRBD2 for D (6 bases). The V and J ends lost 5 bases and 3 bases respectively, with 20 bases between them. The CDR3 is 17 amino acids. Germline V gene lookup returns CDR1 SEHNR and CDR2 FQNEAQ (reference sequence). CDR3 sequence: CASSPSGVEGDYNEQFF. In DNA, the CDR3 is TGTGCCAGCAGCCCGTCGGGGGTAGAGGGAGACTACAATGAGCAGTTCTTC.

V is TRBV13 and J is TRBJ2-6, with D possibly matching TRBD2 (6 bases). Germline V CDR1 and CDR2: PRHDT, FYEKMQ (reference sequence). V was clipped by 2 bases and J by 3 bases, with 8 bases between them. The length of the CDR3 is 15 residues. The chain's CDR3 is CASSLRGFGANVLTF. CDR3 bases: TGTGCCAGCAGCTTACGGGGGTTTGGGGCCAACGTCCTGACTTTC.

The CDR3 protein is CASSPRDRSSYEQYF. The DNA for the CDR3 is TGTGCCAGCAGCCCCCGGGACCGGAGCTCCTACGAGCAGTACTTC. The chain employs TRBV7-9 and TRBJ2-7; either TRBD1 or TRBD2 may supply D (5 bases each). V was trimmed by 5 bases and J by 0 bases, leaving 14 bases between them. The CDR3 spans 15 residues. CDR1 is SEHNR, CDR2 FQNEAQ, per germline (reference sequence).

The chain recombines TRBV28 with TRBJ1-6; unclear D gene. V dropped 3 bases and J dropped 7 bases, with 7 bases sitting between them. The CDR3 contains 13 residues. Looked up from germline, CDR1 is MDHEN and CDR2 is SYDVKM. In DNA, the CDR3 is TGTGCCAGCAGTTTCCCTTTCAATTCACCCCTCCACTTT. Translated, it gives CASSFPFNSPLHF.

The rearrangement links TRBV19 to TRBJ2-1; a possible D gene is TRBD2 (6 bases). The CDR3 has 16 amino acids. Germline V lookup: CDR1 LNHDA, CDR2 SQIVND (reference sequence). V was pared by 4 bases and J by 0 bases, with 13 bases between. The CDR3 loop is CASSSSGLSSYNEQFF. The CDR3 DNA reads TGTGCCAGTAGTAGTAGCGGTCTAAGCTCCTACAATGAGCAGTTCTTC.

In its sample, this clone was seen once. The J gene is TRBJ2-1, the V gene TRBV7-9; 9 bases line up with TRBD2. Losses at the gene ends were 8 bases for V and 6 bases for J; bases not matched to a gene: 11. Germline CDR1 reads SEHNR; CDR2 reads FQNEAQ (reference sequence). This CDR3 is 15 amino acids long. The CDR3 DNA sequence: TGTGCCAGCGCCCCGGGGCTAGCGGGAATCAATGAGCAGTTCTTC. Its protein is CASAPGLAGINEQFF.

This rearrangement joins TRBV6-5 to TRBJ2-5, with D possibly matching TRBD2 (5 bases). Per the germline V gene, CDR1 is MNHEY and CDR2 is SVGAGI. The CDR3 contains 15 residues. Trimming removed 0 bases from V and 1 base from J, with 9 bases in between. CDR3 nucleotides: TGTGCCAGCAGTTACTCCGGACTTTCCCAAGAGACCCAGTACTTC. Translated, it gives CASSYSGLSQETQYF.

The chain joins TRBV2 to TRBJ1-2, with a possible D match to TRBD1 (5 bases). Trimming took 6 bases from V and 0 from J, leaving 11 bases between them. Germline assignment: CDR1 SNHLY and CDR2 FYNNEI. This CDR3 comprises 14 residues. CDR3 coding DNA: TGTGCCAGCAGAGAGACAGCATCTAACTATGGCTACACCTTC. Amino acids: CASRETASNYGYTF.

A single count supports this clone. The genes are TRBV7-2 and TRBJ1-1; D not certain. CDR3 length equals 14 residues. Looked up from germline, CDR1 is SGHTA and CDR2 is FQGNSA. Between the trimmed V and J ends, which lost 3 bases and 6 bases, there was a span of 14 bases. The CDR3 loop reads CASSFSGSRAEAFF. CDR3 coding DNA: TGTGCCAGCAGCTTCTCGGGCAGTAGGGCTGAAGCTTTCTTT.

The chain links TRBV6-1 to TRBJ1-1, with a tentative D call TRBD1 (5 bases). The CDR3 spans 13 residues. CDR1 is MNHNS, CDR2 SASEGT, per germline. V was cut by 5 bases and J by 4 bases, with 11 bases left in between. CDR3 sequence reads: CASSPRQSTEAFF. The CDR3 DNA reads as TGTGCCAGCAGTCCTAGACAGTCCACTGAAGCTTTCTTT.

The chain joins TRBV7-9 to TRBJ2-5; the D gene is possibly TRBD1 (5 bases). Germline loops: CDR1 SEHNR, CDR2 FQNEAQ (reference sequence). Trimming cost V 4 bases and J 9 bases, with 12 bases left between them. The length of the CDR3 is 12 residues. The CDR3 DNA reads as TGTGCCAGCAGCTCGCCGCTAGGGGCCCAGTACTTC. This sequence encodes CASSSPLGAQYF.

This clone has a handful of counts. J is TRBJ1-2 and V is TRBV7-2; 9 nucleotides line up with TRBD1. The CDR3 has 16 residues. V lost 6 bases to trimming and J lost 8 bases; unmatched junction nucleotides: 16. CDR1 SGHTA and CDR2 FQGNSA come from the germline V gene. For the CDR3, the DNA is TGTGCCAGCAGGGGTGAACCGGGACAGGGCTCTTCGGGCTACACCTTC. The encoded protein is CASRGEPGQGSSGYTF.

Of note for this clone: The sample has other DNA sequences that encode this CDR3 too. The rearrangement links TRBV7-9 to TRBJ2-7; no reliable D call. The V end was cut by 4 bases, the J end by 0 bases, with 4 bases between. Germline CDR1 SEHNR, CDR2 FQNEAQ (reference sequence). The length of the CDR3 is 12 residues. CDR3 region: CASSWDSYEQYF. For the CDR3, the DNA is TGTGCCAGCAGCTGGGACTCCTACGAGCAGTACTTC.